Below are 22 T cell receptor beta chains sequenced from a single sample in a study of T cells expressing NK-cell markers. TCRdb re-called the 5' RACE reads and gives one entry per CDR3 protein, without DNA. The sample includes about 450,000 distinct CDR3 sequences. Sample: blood T cells: a sorted CD56 or NKG2C T cell subset, CD4+ or CD8+ T cells, or bulk PBMC T cells (not recorded which). Every receptor here comes from a woman between 18 and 70 years old in good health.

The J gene is TRBJ2-7, the V gene TRBV2; there is no DNA to check the TCRdb D call of TRBD2. The V gene's germline CDR1 is SNHLY and CDR2 FYNNEI. This CDR3 is 16 amino acids long. CDR3 sequence reads: CASSAGGFLLSYEQYF.

The V call is TRBV6-5, the J call TRBJ2-2. This CDR3 contains 15 residues. The V gene's germline CDR1 is MNHEY and CDR2 SVGAGI. The CDR3 region is CASSYEPANTGELFF.

The chain is built from TRBV19 and TRBJ2-7; the D gene TCRdb calls, TRBD1, cannot be checked with no DNA. Germline CDR1 is LNHDA and CDR2 is SQIVND (reference sequence). The CDR3 is 13 residues long. This chain's CDR3 is CASSIKGSYEQYF.

J is TRBJ2-3 and V is TRBV9; TCRdb's D gene call, TRBD1, goes unchecked for lack of DNA. Per germline, CDR1 SGDLS and CDR2 YYNGEE. The CDR3 is 16 residues long. CDR3 loop: CASSVGWDPGTDTQYF. Variable domain in full (rest from reference TRBV9 and TRBJ2-3): DSGVTQTPKHLITATGQRVTLRCSPRSGDLSVYWYQQSLDQGLQFLIQYYNGEERAKGNILERFSAQQFPDLHSELNLSSLELGDSALYFCASSVGWDPGTDTQYFGPGTRLTVL.

The chain combines TRBV6-5 with TRBJ2-2; the TCRdb call, TRBD1, lacks DNA for checking. This CDR3 region has 14 residues. The V gene's germline CDR1 is MNHEY and CDR2 SVGAGI. CDR3 protein: CASSLVGVPGELFF.

The chain links TRBV18 to TRBJ2-1; TCRdb picks TRBD2, but there is no DNA to check that call. Germline CDR1 is KGHSH and CDR2 is LQKENI. The CDR3 loop spans 13 amino acids. The CDR3 here is CASSENGATEQFF.

The chain combines TRBV27 with TRBJ2-7; TCRdb proposes TRBD2, but this gene call is untestable without DNA. The V gene's germline CDR1 is MNHEY and CDR2 SMNVEV (reference sequence). The CDR3 totals 17 residues. The CDR3 loop is CASSFLSSGATIYEQYF.

The chain has TRBV4-2 and TRBJ2-1; TCRdb's D call of TRBD2 is untestable without DNA. The CDR3 is 19 amino acids. CDR1 LGHNA and CDR2 YNFKEQ come from the germline V gene. The chain's CDR3 is CASSQDLTTSGDRNNEQFF.

CDR3 protein: CASSQGRGIYNEQFF. This chain connects TRBV6-1 to TRBJ2-1; the TRBD2 assignment by TCRdb is unverifiable without DNA. The germline V gene encodes CDR1 MNHNS and CDR2 SASEGT. This CDR3 has 15 residues.

The genes are TRBV20-1 and TRBJ2-7; checking the TCRdb D call of TRBD1 is not possible without DNA. This CDR3 contains 18 residues. The V gene's germline CDR1 is DFQATT and CDR2 SNEGSKA (reference sequence). The CDR3 protein is CSARDFGVFTGGNYEQYF.

The chain combines TRBV18 with TRBJ1-5; the D call from TCRdb, TRBD1, cannot be confirmed without DNA. The CDR3 consists of 14 residues. Germline assignment: CDR1 KGHSH and CDR2 LQKENI. This CDR3 is CASSKGQEGQPQHF. Together with reference TRBV18 and TRBJ1-5, the CDR3 gives the full variable domain: NAGVMQNPRHLVRRRGQEARLRCSPMKGHSHVYWYRQLPEEGLKFMVYLQKENIIDESGMPKERFSAEFPKEGPSILRIQQVVRGDSAAYFCASSKGQEGQPQHFGDGTRLSIL.

The chain is built from TRBV15 and TRBJ2-3; the D call of TRBD1 rests on TCRdb alone, since no DNA is present to check it. CDR3 size: 17 residues. The germline V gene encodes CDR1 LNHNV and CDR2 YYDKDF (reference sequence). The CDR3: CATSRDVGGRVTDTQYF.

V gene TRBV7-2 combines with J gene TRBJ1-1; the TCRdb D gene call, TRBD1, has no DNA to confirm it. The germline CDR1 and CDR2 sequences are SGHTA and FQGNSA. The CDR3 length is 15 residues. This chain's CDR3 is CASSPLGSRNTEAFF.

The chain links TRBV11-2 to TRBJ2-3; the D gene TCRdb calls, TRBD2, cannot be checked with no DNA. This CDR3 is built from 14 residues. Germline-derived CDR1 and CDR2 are SGHAT and FQNNGV. CDR3 in amino acids: CASRVADFTDTQYF.

V is TRBV11-2 and J is TRBJ2-3; the D gene TCRdb calls, TRBD2, cannot be checked with no DNA. The CDR3 is 15 residues long. Germline-derived CDR1 and CDR2 are SGHAT and FQNNGV. CDR3 amino acids: CASRPLQGGTDTQYF. Drawing the rest from reference TRBV11-2 and TRBJ2-3, the complete variable domain is EAGVAQSPRYKIIEKRQSVAFWCNPISGHATLYWYQQILGQGPKLLIQFQNNGVVDDSQLPKDRFSAERLKGVDSTLKIQPAKLEDSAVYLCASRPLQGGTDTQYFGPGTRLTVL.

The V and J genes are TRBV5-1 and TRBJ1-2; TCRdb names TRBD1, which stays unverified in the absence of DNA. The V gene's germline CDR1 is SGHRS and CDR2 YFSETQ. This CDR3 has 16 amino acids. This CDR3 reads CASGQQGSLANYGYTF. Together with reference TRBV5-1 and TRBJ1-2, the CDR3 gives the full variable domain: KAGVTQTPRYLIKTRGQQVTLSCSPISGHRSVSWYQQTPGQGLQFLFEYFSETQRNKGNFPGRFSGRQFSNSRSEMNVSTLELGDSALYLCASGQQGSLANYGYTFGSGTRLTVV.

The chain is built from TRBV7-2 and TRBJ2-5; TCRdb selects TRBD2, and the lack of DNA leaves this call unchecked. The germline V gene has CDR1 SGHTA and CDR2 FQGNSA. This CDR3 has 16 amino acids. This CDR3 reads CASSLVASGPQETQYF.

The chain joins TRBV7-3 to TRBJ1-6; TCRdb selects TRBD1, and the lack of DNA leaves this call unchecked. The CDR3 loop spans 14 amino acids. Looked up from germline, CDR1 is SGHTA and CDR2 is FQGTGA. The CDR3 region is CASSPGVGASPLHF.

V gene TRBV10-3 combines with J gene TRBJ2-5; TCRdb indicates TRBD1, and absent DNA this call remains unverified. Per germline, CDR1 ENHRY and CDR2 SYGVKD. CDR3 size: 14 residues. The CDR3: CAISEGQQQETQYF.

This chain links TRBV7-2 with TRBJ2-5; the TCRdb call, TRBD2, lacks DNA for checking. This CDR3 has 16 amino acids. Per the germline V gene, CDR1 is SGHTA and CDR2 is FQGNSA. The CDR3 here is CASSLEPLVRGGTQYF.

The chain recombines TRBV18 with TRBJ2-1; TCRdb returns TRBD1, unconfirmable since there is no DNA. This CDR3 spans 17 amino acids. Germline loops: CDR1 KGHSH, CDR2 LQKENI. This CDR3 reads CASSPRDRGPVNNEQFF. The whole variable domain, remainder taken from reference TRBV18 and TRBJ2-1, is NAGVMQNPRHLVRRRGQEARLRCSPMKGHSHVYWYRQLPEEGLKFMVYLQKENIIDESGMPKERFSAEFPKEGPSILRIQQVVRGDSAAYFCASSPRDRGPVNNEQFFGPGTRLTVL.

V is TRBV4-3 and J is TRBJ1-1; the D gene TCRdb calls, TRBD1, cannot be checked with no DNA. Germline CDR1 reads LGHNA; CDR2 reads YSLEER. This CDR3 is 15 amino acids long. The chain's CDR3 is CASSQGQGRHTEAFF.